This TCR beta chain was found in a study of blood T cell repertoires in COVID-19. Sequencing was performed with immunoSEQ multiplex PCR; in TCRdb, only in-frame clones are kept and a portion is missing. The sample contains around 40,000 clones, about nine tenths of which appear only once. This CDR3 contains 15 residues. The V segment lost 4 bases and the J segment 0 bases; nucleotides outside the gene matches: 3. CDR1 is MGHRA and CDR2 is YSYEKL in the germline V gene. The V and J genes are TRBV4-1 and TRBJ2-1, with 7 bases identical to TRBD2. Sequenced input: peripheral blood. The TCR was taken from a man aged 55 to 70 with active COVID-19. The CDR3 DNA reads TGCGCCAGCAGCCCTCGGACTAGCTCCTACAATGAGCAGTTCTTC. Translation: CASSPRTSSYNEQFF.